This T cell receptor (beta chain) was captured by sequencing in a study of T cell responses to AZD1222 COVID-19 vaccine. Looking at the study overall: Timing groups of about 4 and about 12 weeks for second doses were pooled. Study-wide findings and caveats: The span of vaccine-associated CD4 TCRs extended across spike, with dominance at 160-218 and 743-854. The donor cohort was predominantly white British with a female majority, and clonal diversity may have been underestimated. Baseline seropositives among AZD1222 recipients totaled only five to seven.

Clones were sequenced by immunoSEQ multiplex PCR, and TCRdb holds only the in-frame ones, with some missing. The table has 74,000 or so clones, around four fifths seen once; the top ten hold 21%. As for this clone: What it binds is not known.

Trimming stripped 8 bases from V and 4 bases from J, with 17 bases between. The CDR3 extends over 14 amino acids. CDR1 is SNHLY and CDR2 is FYNNEI in the germline V gene. The clonotype comes from an adult in good health. V usage is TRBV2 and J usage is TRBJ1-2; no definite D call. Source: peripheral blood, taken on day 0 of AZD1222 vaccination. The CDR3, as DNA: TGTGCCAGCTCAGTGCTGGGTCAACGCTATGGCTACACCTTC. Its translation: CASSVLGQRYGYTF.